This TCR beta chain is drawn from a study of cytomegalovirus exposure and HLA in healthy donors. With 60 Vbeta and 13 Jbeta primers, the PCR was carried out. In the original processing: In a later analysis, the count reached 80 million or so unique TCR beta chains, with 9 million to 11 million shared. Only in-frame clones appear in the TCRdb table, and some are missing; sequencing was by immunoSEQ multiplex PCR. The DNA was the basis for D and trimming; V, J and clone size are from that table. The sample records some 250,000 clones, roughly 82% being singletons. The CDR3 has 15 amino acids. CDR1 and CDR2 (germline): SSHAT, FNYEAQ (reference sequence). As to this clone: Its matching antigen is unknown. One end of the junction fails to match germline, which may point to a read error.

Study observations and caveats: Reports indicated that the classifier achieved high specificity and sensitivity in diagnosing cytomegalovirus status. The availability of immune exposure information extended only to CMV serostatus. The study listed approximately 160 cytomegalovirus-associated TCR beta chains.

This receptor was obtained from a middle-aged woman in good health and CMV-seropositive. The specimen was PBMCs. V and J are TRBV7-7 and TRBJ1-3, with 9 bases that match TRBD1. Here the CDR3 reads CASSPGTGSGNTIYF. For the CDR3, the DNA is TGTGCTAGCAGCCCGGGGACAGGGTCTGGAAACACCATATATTTT.